The 32 T cell receptor beta chains reported below all come from one sample, sequenced in a study of T cell repertoires in cytomegalovirus infection. What these receptors recognize is not known. MiXCR, applied by TCRdb to the reads, yields one record per CDR3 protein. The data show approximately 990,000 distinct CDR3 sequences, around a third seen once. Sample: cultured CD8+ T cells from PBMCs, taken from culture after CMV antigen stimulation. These receptors originate from a human donor in good health (CMV status not recorded). Some clones in this sample may be carry-over from other donors' samples.

This clonotype was seen only a few times. The gene calls are TRBV4-1 and TRBJ1-3, with D hard to call. From germline, CDR1 is MGHRA and CDR2 YSYEKL. The length of the CDR3 is 16 residues. V lost 0 bases, J lost 1 base, and 10 bases lay in between. The CDR3 DNA reads TGCGCCAGCAGCCAAGAAGCCCCGGAGTCTGGAAACACCATATATTTT. As protein: CASSQEAPESGNTIYF.

V is TRBV24-1 and J is TRBJ2-2; 7 nucleotides match TRBD1. The germline gives CDR1 KGHDR, CDR2 SFDVKD. J was trimmed by 4 bases and V by 4 bases; bases with no gene match: 8. The CDR3 extends over 16 amino acids. The CDR3 DNA follows: TGTGCCACCAGTGAGAGACAGGGACCTAGCACCGGGGAGCTGTTTTTT. Encoded protein: CATSERQGPSTGELFF.

The J gene is TRBJ1-1, the V gene TRBV9; D gene unclear. The CDR3 runs 14 residues. V was pared by 7 bases and J by 1 base, with 14 bases between. Germline V gives CDR1 SGDLS, CDR2 YYNGEE. CDR3 nucleotides: TGTGCCAGCGGCCACCCGACTGGGAACACTGAAGCTTTCTTT. This gives the protein CASGHPTGNTEAFF.

This clonotype showed up just a few times. The genes are TRBV7-2 and TRBJ2-3; D might be TRBD1 or TRBD2, each matching 6 bases. This CDR3 comprises 15 residues. Looked up from germline, CDR1 is SGHTA and CDR2 is FQGNSA. The ends were cut back, 8 bases at V and 3 bases at J, with 18 bases in the middle. The CDR3 region has the DNA TGTGCCAGCTTAAGGGGGGCCTCTAATACAGATACGCAGTATTTT. This codes for CASLRGASNTDTQYF.

This clonotype appeared many times. The chain links TRBV11-3 to TRBJ2-7; TRBD1 is a possible D gene (5 bases). CDR1 is SGHNT and CDR2 is YENEEA in the germline V gene. The CDR3 contains 11 residues. V was shortened by 8 bases and J by 7 bases, with 12 bases between the two germline ends. The CDR3 DNA reads TGTGCCAGCCCTGCAGGGCGGGAGCAGTACGTC. The encoded protein is CASPAGREQYV.

The chain is built from TRBV4-1 and TRBJ2-7, with D maybe TRBD1 (5 bases). Germline assignment: CDR1 MGHRA and CDR2 YSYEKL. The ends were cut back, 0 bases at V and 2 bases at J, with 11 bases in the middle. This CDR3 is built from 15 residues. DNA for the CDR3: TGCGCCAGCAGCCAAGAGCCAGGGTTGGCCTACGAGCAGTACGTC. Its translation is CASSQEPGLAYEQYV.

This chain connects TRBV20-1 to TRBJ2-5; tentatively, D is TRBD2 (7 bases). Trimming pared 3 bases from V and 7 bases from J, leaving 24 bases between. CDR1 DFQATT and CDR2 SNEGSKA come from the germline V gene (reference sequence). This CDR3 comprises 16 residues. As DNA, the CDR3 is TGCAGTGCTAGCCCATTGCTAGCGGAGATGACAGGGACCCAGTACTTC. As protein: CSASPLLAEMTGTQYF.

The J gene is TRBJ2-4, the V gene TRBV7-9, with unresolved D. Germline CDR1 is SEHNR and CDR2 is FQNEAQ (reference sequence). CDR3 length: 14 residues. V shed 1 base and J shed 8 bases, with 12 bases lying between them. The CDR3 region is CASSLEGRRDIQYF. The CDR3 DNA reads as TGTGCCAGCAGCTTAGAAGGCCGACGGGACATTCAGTACTTC.

About this clonotype: At one end, the junction sequence differs from germline, possibly due to a read error. The chain carries TRBV5-4 and TRBJ2-3; TRBD1 agrees at 7 bases. Germline V lookup: CDR1 SGHNT, CDR2 YYREEE (reference sequence). The CDR3 sequence is 15 residues long. The CDR3 is CVSSRKGQSTDTQYF. The CDR3 nucleotides are TGTGTCAGCAGCAGAAAGGGACAGAGCACAGATACGCAGTATTTT.

The chain is built from TRBV6-2 or TRBV6-3 and TRBJ2-1; TRBD1 matches 8 bases. Per the germline V gene, CDR1 is MNHEY and CDR2 is SVGEGT. CDR3 length equals 16 residues. The V gene end was trimmed by 7 bases and the J gene end by 1 base; junction bases not matched to a gene: 9. The CDR3 region has the DNA TGTGCCAGCATCCACGAGTGGACAGGGTCCTACAATGAGCAGTTCTTC. As protein: CASIHEWTGSYNEQFF.

The V call is TRBV27, the J call TRBJ1-5, with D possibly matching TRBD1 (5 bases). V lost 0 bases and J 6 bases, leaving 9 bases between the germline ends. There are 14 residues in the CDR3. Germline CDR1 is MNHEY and CDR2 is SMNVEV (reference sequence). This CDR3 reads CASSLSIGTQPQHF. CDR3 nucleotide sequence: TGTGCCAGCAGTTTATCGATAGGGACTCAGCCCCAGCATTTT.

V usage is TRBV20-1 and J usage is TRBJ2-7, with 8 positions matching TRBD2. The CDR3 has 15 residues. Germline lookup yields CDR1 DFQATT and CDR2 SNEGSKA (reference sequence). With V trimmed by 6 bases and J by 5 bases, 15 bases remained unmatched. The CDR3 protein is CSAPPSGGATHEQYF. In nucleotides, the CDR3 is TGCAGTGCCCCCCCCAGCGGGGGCGCTACCCACGAGCAGTACTTC.

At least ten counts were recorded for this clonotype. The chain carries TRBV6-5 and TRBJ1-5; D is unresolved. From germline, CDR1 is MNHEY and CDR2 SVGAGI. The CDR3 is made up of 14 amino acids. The V end was cut by 0 bases, the J end by 8 bases, with 11 bases between. The CDR3 region has the DNA TGTGCCAGCAGTTACTCGCCTGGGAATGAGCCCCAGCATTTT. This sequence encodes CASSYSPGNEPQHF.

This clonotype was recorded only once. The chain links TRBV15 to TRBJ2-3; 9 bases match TRBD2. Germline trimming cut 0 bases from V and 2 bases from J; bases unmatched to any gene: 6. The CDR3 length is 17 residues. Germline V gene data show CDR1 as LNHNV and CDR2 as YYDKDF (reference sequence). CDR3: CATSRDLLAGTTDTQYF. The CDR3 nucleotides read TGTGCCACCAGCAGAGATCTGCTAGCGGGGACCACAGATACGCAGTATTTT.

The V call is TRBV7-6, the J call TRBJ1-2; 7 bases map to TRBD1. V trimming: 4 bases; J trimming: 4 bases; junction bases outside the gene matches: 9. This CDR3 spans 15 amino acids. Germline V gene lookup returns CDR1 SGHVS and CDR2 FNYEAQ. The CDR3: CASSSRQGESYGYTF. CDR3 nucleotide sequence: TGTGCCAGCAGCTCCCGACAGGGTGAGAGCTATGGCTACACCTTC.

The chain carries TRBV6-2 or TRBV6-3 and TRBJ2-1; TRBD2 matches 7 bases. CDR3 length: 17 residues. V shed 0 bases and J 0 bases; nucleotides not matched to a gene: 5. Per the germline V gene, CDR1 is MNHEY and CDR2 is SVGEGT. The CDR3 protein is CASSYSIGGSSYNEQFF. The CDR3 bases are TGTGCCAGCAGTTACTCGATCGGGGGGAGCTCCTACAATGAGCAGTTCTTC.

This clonotype was seen more than once but under ten times. J is TRBJ2-5 and V is TRBV4-2; the D is unclear. CDR1 and CDR2 from the germline V gene are LGHNA and YNFKEQ. Trimming stripped 0 bases from V and 5 bases from J, with 4 bases between. The CDR3 has 12 amino acids. CDR3 amino acids: CASSQEEETQYF. For the CDR3, the DNA is TGTGCCAGCAGCCAAGAGGAGGAGACCCAGTACTTC.

V usage is TRBV24-1 and J usage is TRBJ2-2; TRBD1 matches 7 bases. Germline V gene sequence: CDR1 KGHDR, CDR2 SFDVKD. V dropped 4 bases and J dropped 9; count of bases not matched to a gene: 4. CDR3 length equals 13 residues. The CDR3 region is CATSEGGRRELFF. The CDR3 DNA is TGTGCCACCAGTGAAGGGGGCCGCAGGGAGCTGTTTTTT.

This rearrangement joins TRBV6-2 or TRBV6-3 to TRBJ2-1, with unresolved D. The V end lost 6 bases, the J end lost 5 bases, and 11 bases lay between the germline ends. The germline V gene has CDR1 MNHEY and CDR2 SVGEGT. CDR3 size: 13 residues. The CDR3 coding sequence is TGTGCCAGCAGCATCCTAACTCACAATGAGCAGTTCTTC. Protein: CASSILTHNEQFF.

In this sample, this clonotype turned up a few times. This chain connects TRBV6-2 or TRBV6-3 to TRBJ2-7, with 15 bases lining up with TRBD2. The ends lost 2 bases at V and 2 bases at J; junction bases unmatched: 19. Looked up from germline, CDR1 is MNHEY and CDR2 is SVGEGT. This CDR3 comprises 22 residues. CDR3 sequence: CASSYPNPSTGTSGGSPYEQYV. The CDR3 DNA is TGTGCCAGCAGTTACCCTAACCCATCAACGGGGACTAGCGGGGGGTCACCCTACGAGCAGTACGTC.

In this sample, this clonotype turned up many times. V is TRBV7-2 and J is TRBJ2-1, with TRBD2 matching 10 bases. The CDR3 contains 16 residues. CDR1 SGHTA and CDR2 FQGNSA come from the germline V gene. V lost 5 bases to trimming and J lost 8 bases; unmatched junction nucleotides: 12. CDR3 protein: CASSQYGPSGGHEQFF. The CDR3, as DNA: TGTGCCAGCAGCCAATATGGGCCTAGCGGGGGCCATGAGCAGTTCTTC.

The rearrangement joins TRBV15 to TRBJ2-7, with D perhaps being TRBD1 or TRBD2 (5 bases each). The CDR3 loop spans 16 amino acids. V lost 5 bases and J 3 bases, leaving 20 bases between the germline ends. CDR1 is LNHNV and CDR2 is YYDKDF in the germline V gene (reference sequence). This CDR3 reads CATSGHHRTANYEQYF. The CDR3 region has the DNA TGTGCCACCAGCGGACATCACAGGACTGCCAACTACGAGCAGTACTTC. Drawing the rest from reference TRBV15 and TRBJ2-7, the complete variable domain is DAMVIQNPRYQVTQFGKPVTLSCSQTLNHNVMYWYQQKSSQAPKLLFHYYDKDFNNEADTPDNFQSRRPNTSFCFLDIRSPGLGDTAMYLCATSGHHRTANYEQYFGPGTRLTVT.

There are many counts of this clonotype. The rearrangement joins TRBV7-2 to TRBJ1-2; TRBD1 might be the D (5 bases). Trimming cost V 2 bases and J 3 bases, with 10 bases left between them. There are 14 residues in the CDR3. CDR1 is SGHTA and CDR2 is FQGNSA in the germline V gene. This CDR3 is CASSLRQQYYGYTF. CDR3 bases: TGTGCCAGCAGCTTAAGACAGCAGTACTATGGCTACACCTTC. Full variable domain (rest looked up from reference TRBV7-2 and TRBJ1-2): GAGVSQSPSNKVTEKGKDVELRCDPISGHTALYWYRQSLGQGLEFLIYFQGNSAPDKSGLPSDRFSAERTGGSVSTLTIQRTQQEDSAVYLCASSLRQQYYGYTFGSGTRLTVV.

The J gene is TRBJ1-2, the V gene TRBV7-9, with D tentatively TRBD1 (6 bases). The V end lost 4 bases, the J end lost 0 bases, and 12 bases lay between the germline ends. This CDR3 comprises 15 residues. In germline, CDR1 is SEHNR, CDR2 FQNEAQ (reference sequence). The CDR3 loop reads CASSSPGVTNYGYTF. As DNA, the CDR3 is TGTGCCAGCAGCTCCCCAGGGGTTACTAACTATGGCTACACCTTC.

This chain connects TRBV6-6 to TRBJ2-3, with D perhaps matching TRBD1 (7 bases). Germline CDR1 and CDR2: MNHNY and SVGAGI (reference sequence). The CDR3 covers 19 residues. V lost 3 bases, J lost 3 bases, and 25 bases lay in between. CDR3 nucleotide sequence: TGTGCCAGCAGTTATATTCAGGGGGGCCGGGCCGTATCAACAGATACGCAGTATTTT. It is translated as CASSYIQGGRAVSTDTQYF.

V and J are TRBV12-3 or TRBV12-4 and TRBJ1-2; D ambiguous. This CDR3 has 12 residues. Trimming pared 8 bases from V and 4 bases from J, leaving 11 bases between. CDR3 amino acids: CASLWGGYGYTF. CDR3 coding DNA: TGTGCCAGCCTCTGGGGAGGCTATGGCTACACCTTC.

This rearrangement joins TRBV28 to TRBJ1-5; D gene uncertain. V lost 6 bases, J lost 0 bases, and 9 bases lay in between. The length of the CDR3 is 14 residues. Germline V gene sequence: CDR1 MDHEN, CDR2 SYDVKM. Here the CDR3 DNA reads TGTGCCAGCAGCCCTAACAGTAGCAATCAGCCCCAGCATTTT. Translation: CASSPNSSNQPQHF. Looking up the rest from reference TRBV28 and TRBJ1-5 gives the full variable domain: DVKVTQSSRYLVKRTGEKVFLECVQDMDHENMFWYRQDPGLGLRLIYFSYDVKMKEKGDIPEGYSVSREKKERFSLILESASTNQTSMYLCASSPNSSNQPQHFGDGTRLSIL.

A few counts support this clonotype. The gene calls are TRBV12-3 or TRBV12-4 and TRBJ2-1; 9 positions agree with TRBD2. The CDR3 spans 16 residues. The J segment lost 2 bases and the V segment lost 2 bases, leaving 4 bases of the junction unmatched. The CDR3 DNA is TGTGCCAGCAGTTTATGGGTAGCGGGGGCCTACAATGAGCAGTTCTTC. Protein sequence: CASSLWVAGAYNEQFF.

The chain is built from TRBV27 and TRBJ2-5; D not resolved. V lost 3 bases and J lost 4, with 9 bases in between. The germline V gene encodes CDR1 MNHEY and CDR2 SMNVEV (reference sequence). The CDR3 covers 13 residues. In DNA, the CDR3 is TGTGCCAGCAGTTTTGGCAGCTTAGAGACCCAGTACTTC. Its protein product is CASSFGSLETQYF.

This clonotype has a handful of counts. This sequence joins TRBV6-5 and TRBJ2-1; no firm D call. V dropped 2 bases and J dropped 5 bases, with 7 bases sitting between them. The CDR3 contains 13 residues. In germline, CDR1 is MNHEY, CDR2 SVGAGI. CDR3 coding DNA: TGTGCCAGCAGTTACGGGGTGGACAATGAGCAGTTCTTC. Protein product: CASSYGVDNEQFF.

A word on this clonotype: This may stem from a read error, because a much larger clone lies one nucleotide away. The chain recombines TRBV7-3 with TRBJ1-1; D perhaps matches TRBD1 (5 bases). Germline assignment: CDR1 SGHTA and CDR2 FQGTGA. This CDR3 region has 17 residues. CDR3 amino acids: CTSSKTLGADMNTEAFF. The CDR3 DNA reads TGTACCAGCAGCAAAACCCTCGGGGCGGATATGAACACTGAAGCTTTCTTT.

J is TRBJ2-1 and V is TRBV3-1; D is ambiguous. Germline V gene lookup returns CDR1 LGHDT and CDR2 YNNKEL (reference sequence). Trimming took off 0 bases at V and 14 bases at J, with 11 bases between the two ends. The CDR3 extends over 12 amino acids. CDR3 nucleotide sequence: TGTGCCAGCAGCCAAGATTCTAGGTATGAGTTCTTC. Protein sequence: CASSQDSRYEFF.